The clone carrying this T cell receptor beta chain was counted at least ten times. Researchers took RNA transcripts and amplified the TCR beta CDR3 regions from them. When the TCR CDR3 underwent first-round RT-PCR, the HTBI primer set was used. From the multiplex PCR reads, TCRdb called clonotypes with MiXCR, one entry per CDR3 protein. Among 690,000 or so distinct CDR3 sequences listed, approximately 18% were seen once. This sample was included in a study of T cells in Graves' hyperthyroidism and ophthalmopathy. Study-level information: Blood was drawn when the patient was first diagnosed and still untreated.

Based on clinical symptoms, serum thyroxine and TRAb, thyroid ultrasound and orbital computed tomography, diagnoses were reached. Ahead of any ophthalmopathy symptoms, the blood sample was obtained at the first diagnosis of hyperthyroidism. CDR1 and CDR2 (germline): DFQATT, SNEGSKA (reference sequence). This CDR3 contains 14 residues. Between the trimmed V and J ends, which lost 3 bases and 0 bases, there was a span of 12 bases. The clonotype originates from a woman in her forties or fifties with Graves' hyperthyroidism that later progressed to Graves' ophthalmopathy. Sequenced: blood. The chain recombines TRBV20-1 with TRBJ2-7; perhaps TRBD1 as D (5 bases). CDR3 nucleotide sequence: TGCAGTGCTAGTCAGGGTGCAAGCTCCTACGAGCAGTACTTC. Translating it yields CSASQGASSYEQYF.